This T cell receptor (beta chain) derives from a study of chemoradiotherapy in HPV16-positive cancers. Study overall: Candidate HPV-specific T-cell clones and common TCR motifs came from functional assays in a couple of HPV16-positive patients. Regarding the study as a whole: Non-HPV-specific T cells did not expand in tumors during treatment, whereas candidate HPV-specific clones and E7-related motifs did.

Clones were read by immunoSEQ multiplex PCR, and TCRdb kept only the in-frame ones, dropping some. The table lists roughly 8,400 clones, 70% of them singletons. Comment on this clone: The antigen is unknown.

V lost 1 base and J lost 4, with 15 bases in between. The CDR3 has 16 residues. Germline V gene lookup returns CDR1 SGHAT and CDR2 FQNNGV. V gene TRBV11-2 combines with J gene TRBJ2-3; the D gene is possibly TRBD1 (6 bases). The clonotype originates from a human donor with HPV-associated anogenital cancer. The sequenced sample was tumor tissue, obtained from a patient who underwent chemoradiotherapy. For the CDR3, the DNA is TGTGCCAGCAGCTTAGGTCGGACAGTAGTTGCAGATACGCAGTATTTT. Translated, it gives CASSLGRTVVADTQYF.